The 21 T cell receptor beta chains reported below all come from one sample, sequenced in a study of beta chain features in type 1 diabetes. The investigators reverse transcribed all of the isolated RNA, so they sequenced expressed TCRB transcripts. Here immunoSEQ multiplex PCR was the method, and the copy in TCRdb shows in-frame clones only, minus some. Among about 350,000 clones listed, 15% to 20% were seen once. The sample consisted of naive CD4+ T cells from blood. These receptors all come from a young woman in good health.

The CDR3, as DNA: TGTGCCAGCAGCCCCCAGGGAGGGACCGGGGAGCTGTTTTTT. It codes for CASSPQGGTGELFF. The chain carries TRBV9 and TRBJ2-2; TRBD2 aligns across 7 bases. The length of the CDR3 is 14 residues. V gave up 4 bases and J gave up 5 bases; unmatched junction bases: 5. In germline, CDR1 is SGDLS, CDR2 YYNGEE.

In this sample, this clone turned up a few times. CDR3 nucleotide sequence: TGTGCCAGTATCCCGGACACAACTCAGCCCCAGCATTTT. Translation: CASIPDTTQPQHF. The chain uses TRBV28 and TRBJ1-5; TRBD1 might be the D (5 bases). Germline values: CDR1 MDHEN, CDR2 SYDVKM. Trimming took off 9 bases at V and 6 bases at J, with 15 bases between the two ends. CDR3 size: 13 residues.

V usage is TRBV9 and J usage is TRBJ2-1; possibly TRBD1 for D (6 bases). V shed 3 bases and J shed 5 bases, with 12 bases lying between them. The CDR3 consists of 14 residues. Germline V gene data show CDR1 as SGDLS and CDR2 as YYNGEE. The CDR3 sequence: CASSASGTNNEQFF. CDR3 in DNA: TGTGCCAGCAGCGCCTCCGGGACAAACAATGAGCAGTTCTTC.

This clone was seen a few times. The chain combines TRBV29-1 with TRBJ2-1; 9 nucleotides agree with TRBD2. Germline V gene sequence: CDR1 SQVTM, CDR2 ANQGSEA. The CDR3 has 15 amino acids. V lost 4 bases to trimming and J lost 1 base; unmatched junction nucleotides: 5. The CDR3 DNA reads TGCAGCGTTGGACTAGCGGAGCGGTCCTACAATGAGCAGTTCTTC. Its protein product is CSVGLAERSYNEQFF.

This clone was seen a few times. CDR3 DNA: TGTGCCAGCTCCCTCGGGACAGGGGGTATAGGTGAGCAGTTCTTC. Protein product: CASSLGTGGIGEQFF. The rearrangement uses TRBV18 and TRBJ2-1; 11 bases align to TRBD1. V dropped 6 bases and J dropped 9; count of bases not matched to a gene: 10. This CDR3 region has 15 residues. Germline V gene sequence: CDR1 KGHSH, CDR2 LQKENI.

This clone was detected only a few times. The chain is built from TRBV4-2 and TRBJ2-3, with 11 bases identical to TRBD2. The J segment lost 0 bases and the V segment lost 3 bases, leaving 2 bases of the junction unmatched. Germline V CDR1 and CDR2: LGHNA, YNFKEQ. This CDR3 is built from 16 residues. For the CDR3, the DNA is TGTGCCAGCAGCCACCCTAGCGGGGGGAGCACAGATACGCAGTATTTT. Protein sequence: CASSHPSGGSTDTQYF.

This clone occurred a few times. This chain links TRBV11-2 with TRBJ2-1; tentative D call: TRBD2 (6 bases). V dropped 1 base and J dropped 5 bases, with 15 bases sitting between them. The CDR3 totals 16 residues. Germline values: CDR1 SGHAT, CDR2 FQNNGV. The CDR3 spells CASSLGTTGADNEQFF. DNA of the CDR3: TGTGCCAGCAGCTTAGGGACTACGGGAGCAGACAATGAGCAGTTCTTC.

This clone is a singleton in its sample. This rearrangement joins TRBV7-9 to TRBJ2-1; 7 bases align to TRBD2. Trimming removed 1 base from V and 0 bases from J; junction bases left unmatched: 12. Germline CDR1 and CDR2: SEHNR and FQNEAQ (reference sequence). The CDR3 is 19 amino acids. The CDR3 protein is CASSLEGGGPLSSYNEQFF. The CDR3 bases are TGTGCCAGCAGCTTAGAGGGCGGGGGTCCCCTAAGCTCCTACAATGAGCAGTTCTTC.

This clone was seen a few times. The rearrangement links TRBV27 to TRBJ2-5, with TRBD1 as a possible D gene (5 bases). Germline CDR1 and CDR2: MNHEY and SMNVEV (reference sequence). Between the trimmed V and J ends, which lost 0 bases and 3 bases, there was a span of 14 bases. The CDR3 loop spans 16 amino acids. The CDR3 spells CASSLSTATTKETQYF. CDR3 nucleotides: TGTGCCAGCAGTTTATCGACAGCGACCACTAAAGAGACCCAGTACTTC.

This chain links TRBV7-2 with TRBJ2-3, with 7 positions matching TRBD2. V trimming: 1 base; J trimming: 4 bases; junction bases outside the gene matches: 2. Germline-derived CDR1 and CDR2 are SGHTA and FQGNSA. This CDR3 has 14 residues. CDR3 in amino acids: CASSLERGSDTQYF. The CDR3 DNA reads as TGTGCCAGCAGCTTAGAGCGGGGATCAGATACGCAGTATTTT.

The CDR3 DNA follows: TGTGCCTGGAACCGGGACATGGTCTATGGCTACACCTTC. This gives the protein CAWNRDMVYGYTF. The chain joins TRBV30 to TRBJ1-2; tentatively, D is TRBD1 (6 bases). Germline-derived CDR1 and CDR2 are GTSNPN and SVGIG (reference sequence). CDR3 length: 13 residues. With 4 bases removed from V and 4 bases from J, the gap between germline ends came to 13 bases.

The chain recombines TRBV10-3 with TRBJ2-1; the D gene is possibly TRBD2 (6 bases). In germline, CDR1 is ENHRY, CDR2 SYGVKD. CDR3 length equals 16 residues. V was trimmed by 7 bases and J by 0 bases, leaving 16 bases between them. The CDR3 coding sequence is TGTGCCATCACCCAAAGGGACTTTCGCTCCTACAATGAGCAGTTCTTC. Translated, it gives CAITQRDFRSYNEQFF.

The chain joins TRBV5-4 to TRBJ2-5; 7 bases fit TRBD2. In germline, CDR1 is SGHNT, CDR2 YYREEE (reference sequence). The CDR3 totals 15 residues. The trim removed 2 bases at V and 5 bases at J, leaving 9 bases unmatched. CDR3 sequence reads: CASSLGGSLGETQYF. The DNA of the CDR3 is TGTGCCAGCAGCTTAGGCGGGAGTTTAGGGGAGACCCAGTACTTC.

In its sample, this clone was seen a few times. The chain is built from TRBV30 and TRBJ2-7, with TRBD2 matching 12 bases. Per the germline V gene, CDR1 is GTSNPN and CDR2 is SVGIG (reference sequence). V lost 3 bases to trimming and J lost 6 bases; unmatched junction nucleotides: 12. The CDR3 extends over 16 amino acids. CDR3 protein: CAWRHLVASGRGEQYF. CDR3 sequence (DNA): TGTGCCTGGAGACACCTTGTTGCTAGCGGGAGGGGCGAGCAGTACTTC.

About this clone: Other DNA sequences within the sample encode an identical CDR3. The genes are TRBV7-2 and TRBJ2-5; the match to TRBD1 covers 7 bases. Trimming removed 5 bases from V and 2 bases from J; junction bases left unmatched: 2. The CDR3 length is 13 residues. Germline CDR1 is SGHTA and CDR2 is FQGNSA. CDR3 sequence reads: CASSRDRQETQYF. CDR3 in DNA: TGTGCCAGCAGCCGGGACAGACAAGAGACCCAGTACTTC.

A few counts support this clone. The rearrangement uses TRBV19 and TRBJ1-2; the D is unclear. The germline gives CDR1 LNHDA, CDR2 SQIVND (reference sequence). The CDR3 runs 14 residues. Trimming removed 1 base at V and 0 bases at J, with 6 bases between. The CDR3 coding sequence is TGTGCCAGTAGTATAGCGGGAGCTAACTATGGCTACACCTTC. It encodes CASSIAGANYGYTF.

The chain uses TRBV21-1 and TRBJ1-1; TRBD1 was called by the table and not checked on the DNA. TRBV21-1 is a pseudogene. The CDR3 runs to 16 residues. The CDR3 protein is CASSTLDRGLDTEAFF. DNA for the CDR3: TGTGCCAGCAGCACACTCGACAGGGGGCTTGACACTGAAGCTTTCTTT.

This clone was seen a few times. The chain links TRBV30 to TRBJ2-3; D is possibly TRBD1 (5 bases). CDR1 GTSNPN and CDR2 SVGIG come from the germline V gene (reference sequence). The CDR3 runs to 12 residues. Trimming took off 2 bases at V and 6 bases at J, with 9 bases between the two ends. CDR3 sequence (DNA): TGTGCCTGGAGTTTCCCAGGGGATACGCAGTATTTT. This codes for CAWSFPGDTQYF.

This clone has only a few counts. The chain joins TRBV23-1 to TRBJ2-5, with 7 bases aligning to TRBD2. TRBV23-1 is assigned to the ORF class and has an uncertain function. This CDR3 has 22 amino acids. V dropped 0 bases and J dropped 5; count of bases not matched to a gene: 27. CDR3 nucleotide sequence: TGCGCCAGCAGTCAATCGAGTTCATCTGGGTCTGATCAGGGAGGGAAGAGGGAGACCCAGTACTTC. Translated, it gives CASSQSSSSGSDQGGKRETQYF.

This clone was observed a few times. The gene calls are TRBV7-9 and TRBJ2-2; 8 bases match TRBD1. V was pared by 4 bases and J by 4 bases, with 2 bases of the junction left unmatched. The CDR3 has 14 amino acids. CDR1 and CDR2 from the germline V gene are SEHNR and FQNEAQ (reference sequence). CDR3 coding DNA: TGTGCCAGCAGCTGGGACAGGAGCACCGGGGAGCTGTTTTTT. Its translation is CASSWDRSTGELFF.

On this clone itself: Other nucleotide sequences from this sample produce the same CDR3. The rearrangement links TRBV18 to TRBJ2-7; 8 positions agree with TRBD1. V trimming: 3 bases; J trimming: 4 bases; junction bases outside the gene matches: 5. Germline CDR1 reads KGHSH; CDR2 reads LQKENI. The CDR3 loop spans 14 amino acids. The CDR3 coding sequence is TGTGCCAGCTCACCGGACAGGGTGGGGTACGAGCAGTACTTC. Translating gives CASSPDRVGYEQYF.